This T cell receptor beta chain emerged from a study of cytomegalovirus exposure and HLA in healthy donors (dated by TCRdb to between 2016 and 2019). Regarding the complete study: An earlier analysis of 550 to 700 of the donors reported roughly 300 Gb of sequence data and about 100 million unique TCR beta sequences from about 179 million T cells. An early release that covered some 630 HLA-typed donors contained approximately 300 gigabases of sequencing data and roughly 84 million unique TCR sequences. Of the roughly 400 genotyped donors, over 65% fell in the genetic ancestry cluster associated with self-reported Caucasian donors. The study aimed to test whether cataloging public T cell receptors could reveal signatures of past pathogen exposure. The study profiled the T cell repertoires of 666 subjects by immunosequencing and related them to cytomegalovirus serostatus. In addition to the first cohort of roughly 670 subjects, a separate validation cohort of approximately 110 different subjects was used. To predict cytomegalovirus infection status, the study brought together high-throughput TCR immunosequencing, statistical association of individual TCRs with disease status, and machine learning. To study patterns of TCR occurrence, a later analysis re-analyzed previously published TCR beta repertoires from 700 or so donors and added high-resolution HLA genotyping. Rather than drawing on any new phenotypic data, the later analysis identified candidate immune exposures from TCR beta sequences and the way those sequences occurred across donors. An earlier analysis of 587 of the donors used high-throughput TCR beta sequencing to judge whether each TCR beta V gene segment behaved as functional or pseudogenic. Donor age, sex, ethnicity and CMV serostatus were compiled alongside the repertoire data. A later genetic analysis took genome-wide SNP genotypes for about three fifths of the roughly 670 donors and used that subset as a discovery cohort. Every repertoire in the discovery cohort had been generated on one and the same sequencing platform. Class I and class II HLA loci were covered by the typing at four-digit resolution. The number of typed donors differed by locus: roughly 629-630 for A, B, C, DRB1 and DQB1; approximately 520 for DQA1; 606 for DPA1; and 450 to 480 for DPB1. Roughly five DR-DQ haplotypes were handled as single units for association and clustering, since linkage in the cohort was strong. On average, around 200,000 unique TCR beta nucleotide sequences were sequenced per donor among fewer than 500 genotyped donors of the cohort, with 15% to 20% of those sequences being non-productive.

The cohort was made up of around 720 healthy bone marrow donors. At the time of sampling, every cohort member was nominally healthy, though immune exposures that went unrecorded were likely present. The donor was CMV seropositive and was included in the group of around 300 seropositive cohort members. Each donor provided a peripheral blood sample, and peripheral blood mononuclear cells were used for TCR beta sequencing. Genomic DNA was extracted from the blood cell samples with the Qiagen DNeasy Blood Extraction Kit. For this clone: Its antigen is still unknown. No per-base quality is available; no much larger clone lies one base away.

As encoded in the germline V gene, CDR1 is MNHEY while CDR2 is SVGAGI. The CDR3 starts with the cysteine, ends with the phenylalanine, and has 16 residues. Left in the record is the CDR3 DNA by itself, 48 bases read in frame from the first base. V was cut back by 4 bases and J by 4 bases, leaving a gap of 19 bases between them. Library construction relied on the immunoSEQ multiplex PCR assay. For the multiplex PCR, a mixture combining 60 forward primers for TCR Vbeta segments and 13 reverse primers for TCR Jbeta segments was used. The CDR3 region of rearranged TCR beta genes was amplified from genomic DNA with a multiplex PCR assay. The Illumina HiSeq System was used to sequence the amplified TCR beta libraries as 87-base-pair reads. Per the original workflow: A later analysis counted tens of millions of unique TCR beta chains across the 550 to 800 repertoires, and 10 million to 11 million of these chains were shared by at least two donors. To remove PCR and sequencing errors, raw reads were error-corrected and collapsed into unique sequences using a nearest-neighbor algorithm that merged closely related sequences. To assign V, D and J gene segments, CDR3 sequences were aligned to IMGT reference sequences. For a sequence to be retained, a match of at least six nucleotides to both a V gene segment and a J gene segment was required. A rearrangement counted as productive if the CDR3 had no stop codons and remained in frame with V and J, and every other rearrangement counted as non-productive. CDR3 was defined by IMGT convention, running from the second conserved V-encoded cysteine to the conserved J-encoded phenylalanine. Sequences without an unambiguous match to a single V gene segment were excluded from the earlier analysis of about 600 of the donors. An earlier analysis of just under 600 of the donors called V segments functional above 56.7% productive rearrangements and segregating when the between-donor standard deviation exceeded 5%. To diagnose cytomegalovirus status from the catalog of TCR beta chain sequences, a statistical classification framework was built. In a later analysis, TCR nucleotide sequences were compared against IMGT/GENE-DB human TR gene sequences so that V and J genes could be assigned. In a later analysis, CDR3 sequences and most-parsimonious VDJ recombination scenarios were assigned using the TCRdist pipeline. A later analysis defined each TCR beta chain by its CDR3 amino acid sequence plus V-gene family, and excluded reads lacking a unique V-gene family. To address suspected cross-contamination and a sequencing artifact, a later analysis removed roughly 640 highly shared, low-generation-probability nucleotide sequences. In a later analysis, a clonal expansion index for each public chain was calculated from normalized within-repertoire ranks of inferred template counts. In a later analysis, generation probabilities were computed with a VDJ recombination model fitted to out-of-frame rearrangements, and the resulting probabilities were checked against IGoR. Hypergeometric tests were used in a later analysis to score TCR-TCR, TCR-HLA and TCR-CMV co-occurrence, with a repertoire-size bias correction applied to the TCR pairs. In a later analysis, false discovery rates were estimated by permuting HLA or CMV assignments 20 times. In a later analysis, co-occurring TCRs were grouped with DBSCAN, and TCRdist sequence similarity was added when clustering was performed within HLA-allele-positive subsets. For co-occurrence clustering, repertoires with fewer than 30,000 or more than 120,000 public chains were excluded, along with 5 or 6 repertoires with anomalous nucleotide sharing. As stored in TCRdb, this immuneACCESS dataset retains in-frame rearrangements with V and J assigned. A fraction of the clones does not appear; measured against another copy, unresolved V genes explain less than half of the discrepancy, and the remainder lacks a known reason. The V and J calls and clone size come from that table; D and trimming were worked out from the DNA. The sample table lists around 170,000 clones, approximately 88% of them with a count of one. The ten largest clonotypes hold about 2.6% of the sample.

Paper-wide results and their limitations: A further reported finding was that TCR beta sequences accurately predicted the HLA-A and HLA-B alleles for most subjects in the first cohort. In an earlier analysis of some 550 of the donors, most TCR beta V segments were observed in productive rearrangements about 90% or about 30% of the time, broadly matching IMGT annotations. According to a later analysis, parvovirus B19, influenza, CMV and Epstein-Barr virus appeared linked to several top co-occurrence clusters. A later genetic analysis reported fewer N-insertions in productive TCRs among donors in an Asian-associated ancestry cluster than the roughly 640-donor mean. In a later analysis, TCR association rates were found to vary across HLA loci, with the most associated TCRs seen for DRB1 alleles and the fewest for HLA-C alleles. At a false discovery rate of 0.05, a later analysis linked about 17,000 TCR beta sequences to specific HLA alleles. A later analysis found that most CMV-associated TCR beta chains appeared HLA-restricted, with HLA associations seemingly driven largely by CMV exposure. Because counts were too low, 15 to 20 rarely observed V segments, including chromosome 9 orphons, were left out of the earlier analysis of some 640 of the donors. In this cohort, only TCR beta chains were sequenced, and detectable features were limited by the absence of alpha or paired-chain data. In a later analysis, HLA-associated TCR beta chains were found to be more clonally expanded and to have lower generation probabilities than equally common non-associated chains. Because the 87-base-pair reads could not distinguish some IMGT-functional V segments, including TRBV6-2 and TRBV6-3, those segments were excluded. Most TCR sequences were seen in very few donors, while some public TCRs were found in many individuals. Three of the identified cytomegalovirus-associated TCR beta chains were confirmed in vitro to be specific for cytomegalovirus antigens. Because some donors lacked HLA typing at each locus, the association tests relied only on the typed subset. According to the authors, the approach could potentially be generalized to other disease states and immunological phenotypes. Immune exposure information for the cohort was limited to CMV serostatus. In both the original and validation cohorts, the classifier was reported to diagnose cytomegalovirus status with high specificity and sensitivity. A later genetic analysis associated a missense DCLRE1C variant with V-gene and J-gene trimming of TCR beta chains, and an independent cohort replicated the association. Assigning TCR associations to individual alleles was difficult when HLA alleles, especially DR and DQ, strongly co-occurred. Roughly uniform sequencing depth across donors was assumed in presence/absence analyses, although this assumption may not hold. A total of 164 TCR beta chains were listed by the study as associated with cytomegalovirus. A cluster of highly shared sequence variants was judged likely to represent a technical artifact of the sequencing pipeline. Correlated functional status among segregating V segments might reflect linkage disequilibrium, but an unknown experimental factor could not be ruled out.

This receptor was identified in a woman aged 50 to 60 in good health and CMV-seropositive. The chain couples TRBV6-5 to TRBJ2-5; 6 matching bases give a weak D call of TRBD1. Material for sequencing was PBMCs. The CDR3 has the sequence CASSSFGAQGSETQYF. The bases are TGTGCCAGCAGTTCCTTCGGAGCACAGGGATCAGAGACCCAGTACTTC.